The text below deals with one TCR beta chain. TCRdb's table, derived via immunoSEQ multiplex PCR, lists solely in-frame clones and lacks some. Of some 2.4 million clones in the sample, under 95% are singletons; the top ten hold approximately 0.37%. Between the trimmed V and J ends, which lost 4 bases and 5 bases, there was a span of 12 bases. From germline, CDR1 is LGHNA and CDR2 YNFKEQ. CDR3 length equals 13 residues. These data belong to a study of shared clonotypes between healthy human individuals. The receptor was isolated from a man aged 18 to 29 in good health. Some clones in this sample may be carry-over from other donors' samples. Sequencing was done on a sample of naive CD4+ T cells from PBMCs. The subset is: CD45RA+ positively selected. The rearrangement links TRBV4-2 to TRBJ2-7; weak D call: TRBD2 (6 bases). The CDR3 DNA sequence: TGTGCCAGCAGCCTCAGGGCGGGGCACGAGCAGTACTTC. Its protein product is CASSLRAGHEQYF.